The 31 T cell receptor beta chains presented below share a single source sample, sequenced in a study of cytomegalovirus exposure and HLA in healthy donors. Some clones are missing from TCRdb's copy, which holds only in-frame ones; the method was immunoSEQ multiplex PCR. Of 200,000 to 250,000 clones listed, about nine tenths are singletons. The sequenced material came from PBMCs. Receptor source: a woman between 18 and 30 years old in good health and CMV-seropositive.

The V gene is TRBV6-1, the J gene TRBJ2-7; tentatively, D is TRBD1 (5 bases). Germline loops: CDR1 MNHNS, CDR2 SASEGT. This CDR3 is 14 amino acids long. V was shortened by 2 bases and J by 0 bases, with 8 bases between the two germline ends. As DNA, the CDR3 is TGTGCCAGCAGTGAAACAGGACCCTCCTACGAGCAGTACTTC. The encoded protein is CASSETGPSYEQYF.

This chain connects TRBV6-6 to TRBJ2-1; 10 bases agree with TRBD2. The CDR3 sequence is 13 residues long. CDR1 and CDR2 from the germline V gene are MNHNY and SVGAGI (reference sequence). After removal of 4 bases from V and 15 bases from J, the junction contained 9 bases not matched to a gene. Here the CDR3 DNA reads TGTGCCAGCAGTTTGAATAGCGGGAGGAAACCGTTCTTC. It specifies CASSLNSGRKPFF.

The rearrangement joins TRBV27 to TRBJ2-7, with D possibly being TRBD1 (5 bases). V lost 7 bases to trimming and J lost 0 bases, with 7 bases between them. Per germline, CDR1 MNHEY and CDR2 SMNVEV (reference sequence). The CDR3 totals 12 residues. The CDR3 coding sequence is TGTGCCAGCAAAGACAGCTCCTACGAGCAGTACTTC. This sequence encodes CASKDSSYEQYF.

V usage is TRBV27 and J usage is TRBJ2-2; TRBD1 agrees at 7 bases. The CDR3 consists of 13 residues. Germline V gene sequence: CDR1 MNHEY, CDR2 SMNVEV (reference sequence). After removal of 5 bases from V and 6 bases from J, the junction contained 3 bases not matched to a gene. The CDR3 nucleotides read TGTGCCAGCAGTCTGACAGGGTCCGGGGAGCTGTTTTTT. Protein product: CASSLTGSGELFF.

This clone was seen once. The chain has TRBV27 and TRBJ1-4; D remains ambiguous. The germline gives CDR1 MNHEY, CDR2 SMNVEV (reference sequence). The length of the CDR3 is 14 residues. V shed 5 bases and J shed 4 bases, with 11 bases lying between them. CDR3 sequence (DNA): TGTGCCAGCAGTCCCCGAACCTATAATGAAAAACTGTTTTTT. This codes for CASSPRTYNEKLFF.

As for this clone: Other DNA sequences in this sample translate to the same CDR3. CDR3 in amino acids: CASSLGGNTEAFF. The CDR3 DNA follows: TGTGCCAGCAGTTTGGGAGGTAACACTGAAGCTTTCTTT. The rearrangement joins TRBV27 to TRBJ1-1; no definite D call. CDR3 length: 13 amino acids. Trimming stripped 3 bases from V and 2 bases from J, with 7 bases between. CDR1 and CDR2 from the germline V gene are MNHEY and SMNVEV (reference sequence).

The chain recombines TRBV19 with TRBJ2-2; no clear D. V was clipped by 3 bases and J by 0 bases, with 11 bases between them. The CDR3 is 16 residues long. In germline, CDR1 is LNHDA, CDR2 SQIVND (reference sequence). This CDR3 is CASSMRKNPNTGELFF. The CDR3 coding sequence is TGTGCCAGTAGTATGAGGAAGAACCCGAACACCGGGGAGCTGTTTTTT.

The rearrangement links TRBV7-8 to TRBJ1-1, with D unresolved. V was shortened by 8 bases and J by 2 bases, with 15 bases between the two germline ends. Germline values: CDR1 SGHVS, CDR2 FQNEAQ. The CDR3 extends over 14 amino acids. CDR3 DNA sequence: TGTGCCAGCTGCTCGGCGGCAGCCAACACTGAAGCTTTCTTT. It codes for CASCSAAANTEAFF.

As regards this clone: A much larger clone lies one base from this, so it may be a read error. This chain connects TRBV6-1 to TRBJ2-2; weak D call: TRBD2 (5 bases). Trimming left V 0 bases short and J 3 bases short, with 5 bases between. The germline V gene encodes CDR1 MNHNS and CDR2 SASEGT. The length of the CDR3 is 14 residues. The CDR3 coding sequence is TGTGCCAGCAGTGAAGCGGGAGACACCGGGGAGCTGTTTTTT. As protein: CASSEAGDTGELFF.

V gene TRBV27 combines with J gene TRBJ2-1; 13 bases match TRBD2. This CDR3 contains 17 residues. Germline values: CDR1 MNHEY, CDR2 SMNVEV (reference sequence). With 5 bases clipped from V and 5 bases from J, the junction kept 9 bases outside the gene matches. CDR3 in DNA: TGTGCCAGCAGTCGGACTAGCGGGAGTTTTGCCCACAATGAGCAGTTCTTC. It yields the protein CASSRTSGSFAHNEQFF.

The genes are TRBV28 and TRBJ1-1; 8 bases match TRBD1. J gave up 3 bases and V 3 bases, and 9 bases lay outside the gene matches. The CDR3 spans 16 residues. Germline CDR1 MDHEN, CDR2 SYDVKM. Written as DNA, the CDR3 is TGTGCCAGCAGTTTTCTCAGGGGGCTGGAGTACACTGAAGCTTTCTTT. Its translation: CASSFLRGLEYTEAFF.

This clone has a single count. The same CDR3 is also encoded by other DNA sequences in this sample. The rearrangement joins TRBV5-1 to TRBJ1-3; perhaps TRBD1 as D (5 bases). The V and J ends lost 3 bases and 0 bases respectively, with 10 bases between them. Germline CDR1 SGHRS, CDR2 YFSETQ. CDR3 length: 15 residues. The CDR3 loop is CASSSGLSSGNTIYF. The CDR3 DNA is TGCGCCAGCAGCTCGGGACTTAGCTCTGGAAACACCATATATTTT.

The genes are TRBV11-2 and TRBJ1-2; D call uncertain. CDR1 is SGHAT and CDR2 is FQNNGV in the germline V gene. The V and J ends lost 4 bases and 2 bases respectively, with 8 bases between them. The CDR3 spans 13 residues. CDR3 sequence reads: CASSSAQNYGYTF. CDR3 nucleotide sequence: TGTGCCAGCAGCTCCGCACAAAACTATGGCTACACCTTC.

The gene calls are TRBV27 and TRBJ2-5; unclear D gene. V was pared by 2 bases and J by 1 base, with 8 bases between. CDR3 length equals 14 residues. Looked up from germline, CDR1 is MNHEY and CDR2 is SMNVEV (reference sequence). The CDR3 DNA reads TGTGCCAGCAGTTTAGTCGGGTCCCAAGAGACCCAGTACTTC. Protein product: CASSLVGSQETQYF.

This chain links TRBV30 with TRBJ2-7, with a tentative D call TRBD2 (5 bases). The CDR3 length is 11 residues. Deletions cut 2 bases from V and 9 bases from J, with 11 bases between. Germline CDR1 and CDR2: GTSNPN and SVGIG (reference sequence). The CDR3 loop is CAWSPGRAQYF. The CDR3 nucleotides are TGTGCCTGGAGTCCCGGGCGGGCGCAGTACTTC.

The chain has TRBV5-1 and TRBJ2-3, with a weak D call TRBD2 (5 bases). There are 13 residues in the CDR3. CDR1 and CDR2 from the germline V gene are SGHRS and YFSETQ. With 5 bases removed from V and 1 base from J, the gap between germline ends came to 8 bases. This CDR3 is CASSDGGTDTQYF. The CDR3 DNA reads TGCGCCAGCAGTGACGGGGGCACAGATACGCAGTATTTT.

This chain connects TRBV19 to TRBJ1-1; weak D call: TRBD1 (5 bases). V was trimmed by 10 bases and J by 4 bases, leaving 13 bases between them. Germline-derived CDR1 and CDR2 are LNHDA and SQIVND (reference sequence). The CDR3 has 12 amino acids. This chain's CDR3 is CATKGPVTEAFF. CDR3 coding DNA: TGTGCCACTAAGGGGCCTGTCACTGAAGCTTTCTTT.

V is TRBV5-6 and J is TRBJ1-5; D uncertain. Trimming shortened V by 0 bases and J by 0 bases, and 16 bases separated the two germline ends. CDR3 length: 18 residues. CDR1 and CDR2 (germline): SGHDT, YYEEEE. The CDR3, as DNA: TGTGCCAGCAGCTTGGCCTTGGCAGGAACAAATAGCAATCAGCCCCAGCATTTT. Protein: CASSLALAGTNSNQPQHF.

The V call is TRBV5-6, the J call TRBJ2-5; tentative D call: TRBD2 (6 bases). The CDR3 totals 13 residues. Germline CDR1 reads SGHDT; CDR2 reads YYEEEE. Between the trimmed V and J ends, which lost 2 bases and 5 bases, there was a span of 10 bases. The CDR3 protein is CASSFGGWETQYF. CDR3 sequence (DNA): TGTGCCAGCAGCTTTGGGGGGTGGGAGACCCAGTACTTC.

This sequence joins TRBV6-5 and TRBJ1-4, with 8 bases aligning to TRBD1. The CDR3 is 14 amino acids. V lost 4 bases to trimming and J lost 8 bases; unmatched junction nucleotides: 6. Germline V lookup: CDR1 MNHEY, CDR2 SVGAGI. As DNA, the CDR3 is TGTGCCAGCAGTTTAAAACAGGGGGGCGAAAAACTGTTTTTT. Translating it yields CASSLKQGGEKLFF.

The rearrangement joins TRBV10-2 to TRBJ2-7, with 12 bases aligning to TRBD2. Germline V gives CDR1 WSHSY, CDR2 SAAADI. The CDR3 spans 15 residues. V dropped 7 bases and J dropped 3; count of bases not matched to a gene: 7. The CDR3, as DNA: TGCGCCAGCAAATCACTGACTAGCGGGAGCTACGAGCAGTACTTC. Translating it yields CASKSLTSGSYEQYF.

This rearrangement joins TRBV6-5 to TRBJ2-1; a weak D match, TRBD2 (5 bases). Trimming left V 6 bases short and J 13 bases short, with 22 bases between. The germline V gene has CDR1 MNHEY and CDR2 SVGAGI. The CDR3 loop spans 14 amino acids. In DNA form, the CDR3 reads TGTGCCAGCAGGGGTGAGGGAGTTGGGGTTGAACAGTTCTTC. This encodes CASRGEGVGVEQFF.

The gene calls are TRBV13 and TRBJ2-7; TRBD2 matches 8 bases. Germline CDR1 PRHDT, CDR2 FYEKMQ (reference sequence). With 0 bases clipped from V and 0 bases from J, the junction kept 1 base outside the gene matches. This CDR3 has 15 amino acids. CDR3 in DNA: TGTGCCAGCAGCTTAGGACTAGCGGCCTCCTACGAGCAGTACTTC. It encodes CASSLGLAASYEQYF. Supplemented by reference TRBV13 and TRBJ2-7, the full variable domain reads AAGVIQSPRHLIKEKRETATLKCYPIPRHDTVYWYQQGPGQDPQFLISFYEKMQSDKGSIPDRFSAQQFSDYHSELNMSSLELGDSALYFCASSLGLAASYEQYFGPGTRLTVT.

V gene TRBV27 combines with J gene TRBJ1-1; the D is unclear. CDR1 MNHEY and CDR2 SMNVEV come from the germline V gene (reference sequence). The CDR3 is made up of 12 amino acids. Trimming removed 6 bases from V and 3 bases from J, with 8 bases in between. The CDR3 coding sequence is TGTGCCAGCAGCCTCCCCGACACTGAAGCTTTCTTT. Translation: CASSLPDTEAFF.

This clone was observed a handful of times. The V and J genes are TRBV19 and TRBJ2-7; possibly TRBD2 for D (6 bases). V lost 1 base to trimming and J lost 4 bases, with 8 bases between them. Germline V gene lookup returns CDR1 LNHDA and CDR2 SQIVND (reference sequence). The CDR3 has 13 amino acids. CDR3 sequence reads: CASSIGLEYEQYF. The DNA for the CDR3 is TGTGCCAGTAGTATAGGACTAGAATACGAGCAGTACTTC. Full variable domain (rest looked up from reference TRBV19 and TRBJ2-7): DGGITQSPKYLFRKEGQNVTLSCEQNLNHDAMYWYRQDPGQGLRLIYYSQIVNDFQKGDIAEGYSVSREKKESFPLTVTSAQKNPTAFYLCASSIGLEYEQYFGPGTRLTVT.

The table lists this clone with a few counts. The genes are TRBV18 and TRBJ2-2; 9 positions match TRBD1. The germline V gene has CDR1 KGHSH and CDR2 LQKENI. The trim removed 6 bases at V and 3 bases at J, leaving 8 bases unmatched. This CDR3 is built from 16 residues. The CDR3 DNA reads as TGTGCCAGCTCTTCCATGGGACAGGGTCACACCGGGGAGCTGTTTTTT. As protein: CASSSMGQGHTGELFF.

This clone was seen just once. This chain uses TRBV30 with TRBJ2-2, with 13 bases fitting TRBD2. The CDR3 consists of 16 residues. J was trimmed by 6 bases and V by 4 bases; bases with no gene match: 8. CDR1 and CDR2 from the germline V gene are GTSNPN and SVGIG (reference sequence). CDR3 DNA: TGTGCCTGGAAAAGGACTAGCGGGAGTGAGCCCGGGGAGCTGTTTTTT. This gives the protein CAWKRTSGSEPGELFF.

The chain is built from TRBV11-2 and TRBJ1-2; TRBD1 aligns across 7 bases. The length of the CDR3 is 17 residues. Germline CDR1 and CDR2: SGHAT and FQNNGV. Losses at the gene ends were 4 bases for V and 5 bases for J; bases not matched to a gene: 16. Written as DNA, the CDR3 is TGTGCCAGCAGCTCCGAACAGGGGACTAGGGTTGAGTATGGCTACACCTTC. Amino acid sequence: CASSSEQGTRVEYGYTF.

Turning to this clone: Other DNA sequences in this specimen translate into the identical CDR3. The V gene is TRBV11-2, the J gene TRBJ1-1, with a weak D call TRBD1 (6 bases). Trimming shortened V by 1 base and J by 5 bases, and 8 bases separated the two germline ends. Germline V lookup: CDR1 SGHAT, CDR2 FQNNGV. The CDR3 has 13 residues. In DNA, the CDR3 is TGTGCCAGCAGCTTAGGGCAGGGGACTGAAGCTTTCTTT. It is translated as CASSLGQGTEAFF.

The V and J genes are TRBV27 and TRBJ2-1; 11 positions agree with TRBD2. The V segment lost 0 bases and the J segment 2 bases; nucleotides outside the gene matches: 0. The CDR3 covers 16 residues. Looked up from germline, CDR1 is MNHEY and CDR2 is SMNVEV (reference sequence). CDR3 in DNA: TGTGCCAGCAGTTTATCTAGCGGGGGGGCCTACAATGAGCAGTTCTTC. Its protein is CASSLSSGGAYNEQFF.

This clone was observed at least ten times. CDR3: CASSEASGSYNEQFF. Here the CDR3 DNA reads TGTGCCAGCAGTGAGGCTAGCGGGAGCTACAATGAGCAGTTCTTC. This chain links TRBV6-4 with TRBJ2-1, with TRBD2 matching over 10 bases. V trimming: 3 bases; J trimming: 3 bases; junction bases outside the gene matches: 2. The CDR3 spans 15 residues. Germline CDR1 reads MRHNA; CDR2 reads SNTAGT.